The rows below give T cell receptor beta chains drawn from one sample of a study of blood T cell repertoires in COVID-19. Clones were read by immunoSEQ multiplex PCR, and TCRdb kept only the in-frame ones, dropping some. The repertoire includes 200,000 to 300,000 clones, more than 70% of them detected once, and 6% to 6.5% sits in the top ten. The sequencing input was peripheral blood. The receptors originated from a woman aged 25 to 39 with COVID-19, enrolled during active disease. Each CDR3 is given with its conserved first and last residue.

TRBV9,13,CASRGLAEETQYF
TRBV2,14,CASSELGRGDPQHF
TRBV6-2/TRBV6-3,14,CASSRPTGEYGYTF
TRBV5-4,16,CASSLQRGAVTDTQYF
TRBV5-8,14,CASSLVGVREKLFF
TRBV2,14,CASRRGLRGDEQFF
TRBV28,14,CASSSGGEPNGYTF
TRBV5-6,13,CASSHQGGQPQHF
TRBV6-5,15,CASSYSRGDKLVAFF
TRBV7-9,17,CASSSTTGTSGGHEQFF
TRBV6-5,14,CASSSDRAGNTIYF
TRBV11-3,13,CASSLGTGTEAFF
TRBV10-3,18,CATAGTASGQPFTDTQYF
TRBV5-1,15,CASSSTAFSGNTIYF
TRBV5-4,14,CASSSGQESNIQYF
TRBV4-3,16,CASSQGLAGLTDTQYF
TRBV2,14,CASSSDWANYGYTF
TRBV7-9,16,CASNHQGDRGFEKLFF
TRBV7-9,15,CASSLERAAPPGAFF
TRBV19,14,CASLGVRDTGELFF
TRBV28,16,CASSLASGGEVDTQYF
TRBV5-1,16,CASSLPPGASTDTQYF